Sequencing of this T cell receptor (beta chain) was carried out in a study of blood T cell repertoires in COVID-19. About the study: The United States, Italy and Spain provided the acute and convalescent COVID-19 samples. T cells, B-cell-depleted T cells, or PBMCs provided the cDNA or gDNA that served as material.

In the study's own analysis: Amplifying reference gene primers gave estimates of nucleated cell counts. Here immunoSEQ multiplex PCR was the method, and the copy in TCRdb shows in-frame clones only, minus some. V and J calls and clone size are those listed in that table; D and trimming were worked out from the DNA. The sample contains 250,000 to 350,000 clones, 86% of which appear only once. From germline, CDR1 is SNHLY and CDR2 FYNNEI. The length of the CDR3 is 15 residues. V gave up 6 bases and J gave up 0 bases, with 12 bases separating them. Sequences were obtained from peripheral blood. The receptor comes from a woman in her fifties or sixties with acute or convalescent COVID-19. This chain uses TRBV2 with TRBJ2-1; D may be TRBD2 (5 bases). The CDR3 DNA reads TGTGCCAGCAGCTCGGACTCCAGCTCCTACAATGAGCAGTTCTTC. This sequence encodes CASSSDSSSYNEQFF.